This T cell receptor beta chain was obtained from a study of shared clonotypes between healthy human individuals (dated by TCRdb to the early 2020s). With respect to the entire study: Two women and a few men aged 18 to 49 years were included in the cohort. For each donor, CD4 naive and CD4 memory were each given three plates, CD8 naive was given two plates, and CD8 memory was given one plate. The study deeply sequenced blood TCR repertoires of several healthy adults to estimate repertoire size and the extent of clonotype sharing between individuals. To increase sequencing depth and limit assay-specific biases, TCR repertoire library preparation and sequencing were carried out by different laboratories using diverse techniques. Leukapheresis yielded between about 0.94 and 8.9 billion PBMCs per donor.

Using the deep immunoSEQ assay, TCR CDR3 regions were amplified from genomic DNA by multiplex PCR. For each cell subset, the extracted genomic DNA was distributed evenly across all wells of several immunoSEQ 96-well plates, and each plate served as one replicate. For sorted subsets, roughly 0.2 ug genomic DNA, equal to 30,000 or so T cell genomes, was loaded into each replicate PCR. Purified libraries were quantified with a Qubit 3.0 fluorometer, sized on a Bioanalyzer 2100, and re-quantified with the KAPA Library Quantification kit. Every immunoSEQ 96-well plate was sequenced on a separate single-read 150-cycle Illumina NextSeq 550 flow cell. On the study's bioinformatics: Because only junctional sequences without quality scores were contained in the immunoSEQ output, filtering matching that applied to full-length reads could not be performed. To assign V/J genes and CDR3, sequences were annotated against IMGT germline references using PyIR, a Python wrapper for IgBLAST v1.9. Reads were filtered out if the reads had weak V/J assignments (E-value above 1e-6), no CDR3, stop codons, out-of-frame junctions, or ambiguous translated residues. V3J clonotypes were defined as sequences sharing the same inferred V gene, J gene, and CDR3 amino acid sequence. The percentage overlap between two repertoires was calculated by dividing the number of shared unique clonotypes by the size of the smaller repertoire. Repertoire richness was assessed with RTK rarefaction, the Chao1 estimator, and Recon v2.1 estimates of unobserved clonotypes. Generation probabilities were computed with OLGA for all TCRbeta clonotypes obtained by the gDNA method from several donors. Here the immuneACCESS table is served through TCRdb, limited to in-frame sequences with V and J called. Missing clones are a known gap in these copies; in checked studies unresolved V genes cover under half, and the rest lacks a known reason. That table supplies the V and J calls and clone size; D and trimming were determined from the DNA. This sample comprises 2.3 million or so clones, about 92% of them detected only once. 0.39% of the sample rests with the top ten.

The donors were healthy, HIV-negative adults with no recently reported acute infections or vaccinations. Every donor was a Caucasian adult residing in Nashville, Tennessee, USA. CD4+ T cells were enriched by magnetic negative selection; naive cells were then positively selected on CD45RA, and the negative fraction formed the memory subset. Blood was obtained by leukapheresis, after which PBMCs were separated by Ficoll-Histopaque density gradient centrifugation and cryopreserved in liquid nitrogen vapor phase. Purity and quantity of every magnetically sorted T cell population were checked by analytical flow cytometry. Each sorted fraction had its genomic DNA isolated and then quantified by UV absorbance on a Nanodrop 2000c. From its cysteine to its phenylalanine, the CDR3 spans 14 amino acids. The entry retains the CDR3 DNA only, 42 bases that are in frame from base 1. V was cut back by 6 bases and J by 5 bases, leaving a gap of 13 bases between them. The germline V gene yields SGHTA for CDR1 and FQGTGA for CDR2.

A remark on this clone: The antigen this receptor binds is unknown. Base qualities are not provided; no much larger clone lies one nucleotide away. Other DNA sequences in this sample translate to the same CDR3.

Study-wide findings and limitations: Incomplete sequencing was indicated by rarefaction of sorted-subset datasets, despite the large sequencing depth. Pairwise subsampling indicated that sequencing depth was expected to affect the degree of clonotype sharing among donors. When a handful of donors were compared, the shared fraction of clonotypes was about 5.5% for naive CD4, 3.5% for naive CD8, 2% to 2.5% for memory CD4, and 0.35% to 0.4% for memory CD8. Higher generation probabilities were observed for clonotypes shared by all four sorted-subset donors than for non-shared clonotypes. Larger estimated clonotype richness was generally found for naive subsets than for memory subsets. Sampling was limited to blood, and TCR repertoires in tissue likely differ from TCR repertoires in blood. Because the study included only a small number of donors, the genetic and exposure-history diversity represented was limited.

The TCR comes from a young man in good health. Some clones in this sample may be carry-over from other donors' samples. Recombination connected TRBV7-3 to TRBJ2-2; the D gene assignment is perhaps TRBD1 or TRBD2, with each matching 5 bases. Sequencing was carried out using naive CD4+ T cells from PBMCs. The cell subset or site label of this sample denotes: CD45RA+ positively selected. The CDR3 loop reads CASSLGTGTGELFF. The sequenced DNA is TGTGCCAGCAGTCTAGGGACGGGGACCGGGGAGCTGTTTTTT.